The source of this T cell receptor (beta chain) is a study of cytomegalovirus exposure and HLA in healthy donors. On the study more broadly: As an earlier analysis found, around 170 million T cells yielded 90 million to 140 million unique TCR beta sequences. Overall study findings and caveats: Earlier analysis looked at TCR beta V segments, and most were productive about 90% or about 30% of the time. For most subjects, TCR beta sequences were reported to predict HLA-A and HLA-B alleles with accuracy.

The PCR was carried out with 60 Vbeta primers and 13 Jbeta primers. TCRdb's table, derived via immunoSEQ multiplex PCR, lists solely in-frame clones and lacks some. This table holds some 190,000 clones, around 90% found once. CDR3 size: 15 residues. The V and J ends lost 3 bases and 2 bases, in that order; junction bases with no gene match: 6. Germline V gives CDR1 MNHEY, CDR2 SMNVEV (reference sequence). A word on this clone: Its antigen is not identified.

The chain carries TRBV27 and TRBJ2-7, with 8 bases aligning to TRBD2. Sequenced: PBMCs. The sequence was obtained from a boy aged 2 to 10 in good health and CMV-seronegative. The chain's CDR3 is CASSLGGLATYEQYF. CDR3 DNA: TGTGCCAGCAGTTTGGGAGGACTAGCCACCTACGAGCAGTACTTC.